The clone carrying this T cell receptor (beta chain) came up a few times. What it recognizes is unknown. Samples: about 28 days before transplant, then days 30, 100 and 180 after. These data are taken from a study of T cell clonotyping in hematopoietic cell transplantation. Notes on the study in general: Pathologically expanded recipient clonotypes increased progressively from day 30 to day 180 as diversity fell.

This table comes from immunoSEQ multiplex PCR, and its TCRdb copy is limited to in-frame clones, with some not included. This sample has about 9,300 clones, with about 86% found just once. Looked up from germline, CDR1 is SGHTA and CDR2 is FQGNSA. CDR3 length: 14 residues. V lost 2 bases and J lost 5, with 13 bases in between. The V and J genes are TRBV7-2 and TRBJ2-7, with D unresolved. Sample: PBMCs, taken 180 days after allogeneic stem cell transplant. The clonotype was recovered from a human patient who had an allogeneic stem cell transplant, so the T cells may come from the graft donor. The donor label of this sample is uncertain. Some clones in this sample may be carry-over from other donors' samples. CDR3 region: CASSLSGFFDEQYF. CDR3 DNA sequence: TGTGCCAGCAGCTTATCAGGATTTTTCGACGAGCAGTACTTC.